This T cell receptor beta chain was identified during a study of vaccination effects on CD4 cells after COVID-19. Sequenced by immunoSEQ multiplex PCR; TCRdb stores in-frame clones only, minus some. The repertoire includes about 16,000 clones, roughly three quarters of them detected once, and 18% sits in the top ten. Study results and caveats: Vaccine- and infection-induced clones showed marked clonal contraction late following vaccination. Convalescent patients were scarce in the study, and it lacked early post-infection timepoints.

This CDR3 is built from 15 residues. V was clipped by 5 bases and J by 6 bases; unmatched bases: 8. Germline-derived CDR1 and CDR2 are LNHDA and SQIVND (reference sequence). Within the ViraFEST assay, antigen-specific CD4+ T cells underwent expansion with viral peptide pools prior to sequencing. CD4+ T cell isolation took place after 10 days of culture. Two-dose BNT162b2 or mRNA-1273 vaccination was given to participants. Vaccine recipients lacked prior SARS-CoV-2 infection and had negative nucleocapsid antibodies. A few counts support this clone. Its antigen is not known. This sample comprised CD4+ T cells from PBMCs cultured with HCoV-NL63 spike peptides, obtained after COVID-19 vaccination. This chain connects TRBV19 to TRBJ1-5; 9 nucleotides agree with TRBD1. The receptor was derived from a human donor who received a COVID-19 vaccine. CDR3 DNA: TGTGCCAGTAGTCCTCTGACAGGGGGGGGTCAGCCCCAGCATTTT. This codes for CASSPLTGGGQPQHF. The whole variable domain, filled in from reference TRBV19 and TRBJ1-5, reads DGGITQSPKYLFRKEGQNVTLSCEQNLNHDAMYWYRQDPGQGLRLIYYSQIVNDFQKGDIAEGYSVSREKKESFPLTVTSAQKNPTAFYLCASSPLTGGGQPQHFGDGTRLSIL.